These 22 T cell receptor beta chains share one sample of origin, sequenced in a study of blood T cell repertoires in COVID-19. The assay was immunoSEQ multiplex PCR, and TCRdb's table has in-frame clones only and misses some. The top ten clones hold 44% of a sample with 110,000 to 150,000 clones, over 70% of them seen once. Sample: peripheral blood. The receptors come from a human donor in a cohort sampled during active COVID-19.

This clone was counted only a few times. The chain couples TRBV7-3 to TRBJ2-3; D ambiguous. From germline, CDR1 is SGHTA and CDR2 FQGTGA. Trimming took 0 bases from V and 2 from J, leaving 6 bases between them. The CDR3 has 14 residues. The CDR3 DNA sequence: TGTGCCAGCAGCTTAACAGCTTTCACAGATACGCAGTATTTT. It codes for CASSLTAFTDTQYF.

This clone was detected only once. The genes are TRBV5-1 and TRBJ2-5; 11 bases map to TRBD1. Germline-derived CDR1 and CDR2 are SGHRS and YFSETQ. The V gene end was trimmed by 3 bases and the J gene end by 2 bases; junction bases not matched to a gene: 12. CDR3 size: 18 residues. CDR3 DNA: TGCGCCAGCAGCTCCGTTAGGACAGGGGGCGGTGGGCAAGAGACCCAGTACTTC. It specifies CASSSVRTGGGGQETQYF.

This clone was counted at least ten times. The J gene is TRBJ2-1, the V gene TRBV4-1, with TRBD1 as a possible D gene (6 bases). From germline, CDR1 is MGHRA and CDR2 YSYEKL. The V and J ends lost 1 base and 14 bases respectively, with 12 bases between them. This CDR3 contains 12 residues. The CDR3 sequence: CASSQGRGDKFF. CDR3 nucleotides: TGCGCCAGCAGCCAAGGCAGGGGAGATAAGTTCTTC.

The V and J genes are TRBV7-3 and TRBJ2-1; D is perhaps TRBD2 (7 bases). V was trimmed by 5 bases and J by 9 bases, leaving 20 bases between them. Germline CDR1 SGHTA, CDR2 FQGTGA. This CDR3 has 15 amino acids. CDR3 amino acids: CASSAYPGGGGEQFF. CDR3 in DNA: TGTGCCAGCAGCGCCTACCCTGGGGGGGGCGGTGAGCAGTTCTTC.

J is TRBJ1-4 and V is TRBV12-3 or TRBV12-4; the D is unclear. V gave up 3 bases and J gave up 8 bases, with 10 bases separating them. The CDR3 consists of 13 residues. CDR3 sequence: CASSLRAREKLFF. CDR3 in DNA: TGTGCCAGCAGTTTGCGAGCGAGGGAAAAACTGTTTTTT.

The chain joins TRBV5-1 to TRBJ1-3; a weak D match, TRBD1 (6 bases). The CDR3 covers 15 residues. The V gene's germline CDR1 is SGHRS and CDR2 YFSETQ. Trimming took 4 bases from V and 0 from J, leaving 11 bases between them. CDR3 in DNA: TGCGCCAGCAGCACAGGACAGAACTCTGGAAACACCATATATTTT. Encoded protein: CASSTGQNSGNTIYF.

The rearrangement links TRBV18 to TRBJ1-1, with unresolved D. The CDR3 has 14 amino acids. The germline gives CDR1 KGHSH, CDR2 LQKENI. Trimming shortened V by 2 bases and J by 0 bases, and 7 bases separated the two germline ends. The CDR3 coding sequence is TGTGCCAGCTCACCAGAGGTCATGAACACTGAAGCTTTCTTT. Translating it yields CASSPEVMNTEAFF.

This clone was observed once. V gene TRBV7-2 combines with J gene TRBJ2-5, with a weak D call TRBD1 (8 bases). The CDR3 is 17 amino acids. The germline V gene has CDR1 SGHTA and CDR2 FQGNSA. V was trimmed by 5 bases and J by 5 bases, leaving 24 bases between them. Here the CDR3 reads CASSPHRTGRGYETQYF. The CDR3 region has the DNA TGTGCCAGCAGCCCCCATAGGACAGGGAGGGGGTATGAGACCCAGTACTTC.

The V call is TRBV2, the J call TRBJ1-1, with 7 bases fitting TRBD1. There are 13 residues in the CDR3. Per germline, CDR1 SNHLY and CDR2 FYNNEI. After removal of 6 bases from V and 4 bases from J, the junction contained 5 bases not matched to a gene. The CDR3 loop is CASREGAGTEAFF. CDR3 DNA sequence: TGTGCCAGCAGGGAGGGGGCCGGCACTGAAGCTTTCTTT.

The J gene is TRBJ1-1, the V gene TRBV29-1, with a possible D match to TRBD1 (6 bases). The CDR3 loop spans 13 amino acids. In germline, CDR1 is SQVTM, CDR2 ANQGSEA. V was cut by 7 bases and J by 1 base, with 13 bases left in between. CDR3 nucleotide sequence: TGCAGCGCTGAGGGGGAGGGGAACACTGAAGCTTTCTTT. Amino acids: CSAEGEGNTEAFF. Filled out from reference TRBV29-1 and TRBJ1-1, the complete variable domain reads SAVISQKPSRDICQRGTSLTIQCQVDSQVTMMFWYRQQPGQSLTLIATANQGSEATYESGFVIDKFPISRPNLTFSTLTVSNMSPEDSSIYLCSAEGEGNTEAFFGQGTRLTVV.

The V call is TRBV19, the J call TRBJ2-7, with no clear D. V lost 0 bases and J lost 3, with 9 bases in between. The CDR3 spans 14 residues. The V gene's germline CDR1 is LNHDA and CDR2 SQIVND (reference sequence). The chain's CDR3 is CASSIESSFYEQYF. CDR3 sequence (DNA): TGTGCCAGTAGTATAGAGAGTAGTTTCTACGAGCAGTACTTC.

This clone was observed many times. The chain carries TRBV30 and TRBJ1-1, with a possible D match to TRBD1 (5 bases). Trimming stripped 3 bases from V and 7 bases from J, with 15 bases between. Per the germline V gene, CDR1 is GTSNPN and CDR2 is SVGIG (reference sequence). The CDR3 runs 13 residues. The CDR3 nucleotides are TGTGCCTGGAGGTGGAAGGGGCGCCATGAAGCTTTCTTT. Translating gives CAWRWKGRHEAFF.

The rearrangement uses TRBV3-1 (or the pseudogene TRBV3-2) and TRBJ2-2; possible D gene TRBD1, 6 bases. This CDR3 region has 14 residues. V dropped 6 bases and J dropped 3 bases, with 11 bases sitting between them. The germline CDR1 and CDR2 sequences are LGHDT and YNNKEL (reference sequence). As DNA, the CDR3 is TGTGCCAGCAGGAACGACAGGCACACCGGGGAGCTGTTTTTT. Its translation is CASRNDRHTGELFF.

V is TRBV29-1 and J is TRBJ2-2; 9 positions match TRBD1. This CDR3 is built from 13 residues. Trimming cost V 7 bases and J 1 base; bases outside gene matches: 1. CDR1 is SQVTM, CDR2 ANQGSEA, per germline. The CDR3 sequence: CSGGQGNTGELFF. The DNA of the CDR3 is TGCAGCGGGGGACAGGGGAACACCGGGGAGCTGTTTTTT.

V and J are TRBV9 and TRBJ1-6; 10 positions agree with TRBD1. Germline loops: CDR1 SGDLS, CDR2 YYNGEE. The trim removed 2 bases at V and 10 bases at J, leaving 6 bases unmatched. The length of the CDR3 is 15 residues. The CDR3 protein is CASSVGGQGGSPLHF. CDR3 bases: TGTGCCAGCAGCGTGGGCGGACAGGGGGGATCACCCCTCCACTTT. The full variable domain, completed using reference TRBV9 and TRBJ1-6, is DSGVTQTPKHLITATGQRVTLRCSPRSGDLSVYWYQQSLDQGLQFLIQYYNGEERAKGNILERFSAQQFPDLHSELNLSSLELGDSALYFCASSVGGQGGSPLHFGNGTRLTVT.

The V call is TRBV3-1 (or the pseudogene TRBV3-2), the J call TRBJ2-1, with no clear D. The CDR3 runs 15 residues. Germline CDR1 reads LGHDT; CDR2 reads YNNKEL (reference sequence). The V and J ends lost 0 bases and 0 bases respectively, with 6 bases between them. CDR3 coding DNA: TGTGCCAGCAGCCAAGACTCCAGCTCCTACAATGAGCAGTTCTTC. It encodes CASSQDSSSYNEQFF.

The rearrangement joins TRBV6-2 or TRBV6-3 to TRBJ1-6; D uncertain. Trimming left V 5 bases short and J 5 bases short, with 13 bases between. The CDR3 sequence is 15 residues long. The germline V gene encodes CDR1 MNHEY and CDR2 SVGEGT. The CDR3 nucleotides read TGTGCCAGCAGTATGAAGAGCGCGCATAATTCACCCCTCCACTTT. Its protein is CASSMKSAHNSPLHF.

This chain links TRBV7-8 with TRBJ2-2; D unclear. The CDR3 has 14 residues. The ends were cut back, 5 bases at V and 0 bases at J, with 7 bases in the middle. Germline V gene data show CDR1 as SGHVS and CDR2 as FQNEAQ. CDR3 amino acids: CASSPRTNTGELFF. For the CDR3, the DNA is TGTGCCAGCAGCCCCAGAACGAACACCGGGGAGCTGTTTTTT.

This clone was counted a few times. This rearrangement joins TRBV5-1 to TRBJ1-2, with a possible D match to TRBD1 (6 bases). Germline CDR1 SGHRS, CDR2 YFSETQ. V was shortened by 0 bases and J by 7 bases, with 13 bases between the two germline ends. CDR3 length equals 14 residues. The CDR3, as DNA: TGCGCCAGCAGCTTGGGAGACAGGATGACTGGCTACACCTTC. Translation gives CASSLGDRMTGYTF.

The rearrangement uses TRBV5-1 and TRBJ2-1; D is possibly TRBD2 (6 bases). V was pared by 0 bases and J by 0 bases, with 13 bases between. The V gene's germline CDR1 is SGHRS and CDR2 YFSETQ. The CDR3 covers 17 residues. The CDR3 loop reads CASSLGPIGSSYNEQFF. The DNA for the CDR3 is TGCGCCAGCAGCTTGGGCCCCATCGGGAGCTCCTACAATGAGCAGTTCTTC. Filled out from reference TRBV5-1 and TRBJ2-1, the complete variable domain reads KAGVTQTPRYLIKTRGQQVTLSCSPISGHRSVSWYQQTPGQGLQFLFEYFSETQRNKGNFPGRFSGRQFSNSRSEMNVSTLELGDSALYLCASSLGPIGSSYNEQFFGPGTRLTVL.

This clone was observed once. This rearrangement joins TRBV9 to TRBJ2-1; D possibly corresponds to TRBD2 (6 bases). V shed 3 bases and J shed 8 bases, with 15 bases lying between them. CDR3 length: 14 residues. Germline V lookup: CDR1 SGDLS, CDR2 YYNGEE. The CDR3 sequence is CASSASGGSDEQFF. In DNA form, the CDR3 reads TGTGCCAGCAGCGCCTCCGGAGGGAGCGATGAGCAGTTCTTC.

The CDR3 region is CASSSWENSPLHF. CDR3 sequence (DNA): TGTGCCAGCAGTTCCTGGGAGAATTCACCCCTCCACTTT. J is TRBJ1-6 and V is TRBV12-3 or TRBV12-4; D gene ambiguous. The V gene lost 4 bases and the J gene lost 7 bases, with 8 bases spanning the gap. This CDR3 region has 13 residues.